This passage covers 28 T cell receptor beta chains from one sample sequenced in a study of blood T cell repertoires in COVID-19 (dated by TCRdb to about 2020). Library preparation employed the immunoSEQ multiplex PCR assay. TCRdb's version of the immuneACCESS table is confined to in-frame rearrangements and falls short of the full clone set. An unresolved V gene accounts for under half of the shortfall where checked; the remainder is of unknown origin. For this sample the table gives nearly 65,000 clones, of which around four fifths were detected only once. The ten largest clones take up more than 9% of the sample. Sequencing was done on a sample of peripheral blood. Receptor source: a human donor in a cohort sampled during active COVID-19.

V is TRBV10-2 and J is TRBJ1-1; D gene ambiguous. The CDR3 is made up of 11 amino acids. Trimming cost V 6 bases and J 6 bases, with 8 bases left between them. CDR1 is WSHSY and CDR2 is SAAADI in the germline V gene. DNA for the CDR3: TGCGCCAGCAGCCGTTTCCCTGAAGCTTTCTTT. It translates to CASSRFPEAFF.

V usage is TRBV7-2 and J usage is TRBJ2-7; 7 positions agree with TRBD1. V was clipped by 1 base and J by 3 bases; unmatched bases: 6. The V gene's germline CDR1 is SGHTA and CDR2 FQGNSA. The CDR3 is made up of 15 amino acids. CDR3 DNA: TGTGCCAGCAGCTTAGTTGGGACAGAGAGCTACGAGCAGTACTTC. It yields the protein CASSLVGTESYEQYF.

This chain links TRBV7-6 with TRBJ2-2; 12 bases are shared with TRBD2. V shed 4 bases and J 1 base; nucleotides not matched to a gene: 4. Per the germline V gene, CDR1 is SGHVS and CDR2 is FNYEAQ. CDR3 size: 17 residues. CDR3 sequence reads: CASSWATSGGNTGELFF. Here the CDR3 DNA reads TGTGCCAGCAGCTGGGCGACTAGCGGGGGGAACACCGGGGAGCTGTTTTTT.

The V and J genes are TRBV6-6 and TRBJ1-4; D unclear. In germline, CDR1 is MNHNY, CDR2 SVGAGI (reference sequence). This CDR3 has 16 amino acids. V was cut by 5 bases and J by 8 bases, with 21 bases left in between. The CDR3 DNA sequence: TGTGCCAGCAGTACCCCGACCGGTACGAGGTCGGAAAAACTGTTTTTT. Translation: CASSTPTGTRSEKLFF.

In its sample, this clone was seen a few times. The CDR3 DNA reads as TGTGCCAGCAGTGAATTTGGGAGCTCCTATAATTCACCCCTCCACTTT. This translates into CASSEFGSSYNSPLHF. The genes are TRBV25-1 and TRBJ1-6; D is uncertain. V gave up 1 base and J gave up 0 bases, with 7 bases separating them. Germline-derived CDR1 and CDR2 are MGHDK and SYGVNS. The CDR3 is 16 amino acids. Filled out from reference TRBV25-1 and TRBJ1-6, the complete variable domain reads EADIYQTPRYLVIGTGKKITLECSQTMGHDKMYWYQQDPGMELHLIHYSYGVNSTEKGDLSSESTVSRIRTEHFPLTLESARPSHTSQYLCASSEFGSSYNSPLHFGNGTRLTVT.

V and J are TRBV5-4 and TRBJ2-3, with TRBD1 identical over 8 bases. Trimming removed 3 bases from V and 5 bases from J; junction bases left unmatched: 14. The CDR3 spans 17 residues. Germline CDR1 is SGHNT and CDR2 is YYREEE (reference sequence). The CDR3 nucleotides read TGTGCCAGCAGCTCGACGGGGGACAGGCCAATTGGAGATACGCAGTATTTT. Protein product: CASSSTGDRPIGDTQYF. The full variable domain, in which reference TRBV5-4 and TRBJ2-3 provide the parts outside the CDR3, is ETGVTQSPTHLIKTRGQQVTLRCSSQSGHNTVSWYQQALGQGPQFIFQYYREEENGRGNFPPRFSGLQFPNYSSELNVNALELDDSALYLCASSSTGDRPIGDTQYFGPGTRLTVL.

The rearrangement links TRBV30 to TRBJ1-4; D unresolved. CDR1 and CDR2 (germline): GTSNPN, SVGIG (reference sequence). V shed 2 bases and J shed 6 bases, with 10 bases lying between them. The CDR3 runs 13 residues. CDR3 sequence reads: CAWSIQSDEKLFF. DNA of the CDR3: TGTGCCTGGAGTATCCAATCGGATGAAAAACTGTTTTTT.

This sequence joins TRBV4-3 and TRBJ1-6; D is undetermined. This CDR3 is 13 amino acids long. Deletions cut 0 bases from V and 9 bases from J, with 6 bases between. CDR1 is LGHNA, CDR2 YSLEER, per germline. CDR3 residues: CASSQESGSPLHF. In DNA form, the CDR3 reads TGCGCCAGCAGCCAAGAATCGGGTTCACCCCTCCACTTT.

This clone came up once. CDR3: CASNKRQGNNEQYF. The CDR3, as DNA: TGTGCCAGCAACAAACGACAGGGGAACAACGAGCAGTACTTC. The V and J genes are TRBV21-1 and TRBJ2-7; the table gives TRBD1 as D, unverified against the DNA. TRBV21-1 has pseudogene status. This CDR3 has 14 residues.

J is TRBJ2-7 and V is TRBV6-5; maybe TRBD1 (5 bases). Trimming left V 2 bases short and J 5 bases short, with 10 bases between. The CDR3 sequence is 13 residues long. Germline V gives CDR1 MNHEY, CDR2 SVGAGI. The CDR3 DNA reads as TGTGCCAGCAGTTACAGGGGCATTAACGAGCAGTACTTC. Translating it yields CASSYRGINEQYF.

V gene TRBV4-3 combines with J gene TRBJ1-2, with D possibly TRBD1 on 6 matching bases. This CDR3 comprises 15 residues. CDR1 LGHNA and CDR2 YSLEER come from the germline V gene. The V gene lost 2 bases and the J gene lost 6 bases, with 16 bases spanning the gap. CDR3 sequence (DNA): TGCGCCAGCAGCCAATACCCAACAGGGAATCATGGCTACACCTTC. This codes for CASSQYPTGNHGYTF.

This chain links TRBV27 with TRBJ1-2; D perhaps matches TRBD1 (5 bases). The CDR3 sequence is 14 residues long. Trimming took 3 bases from V and 4 from J, leaving 12 bases between them. Germline CDR1 reads MNHEY; CDR2 reads SMNVEV (reference sequence). CDR3 region: CASSFGDGGYGYTF. In nucleotides, the CDR3 is TGTGCCAGCAGTTTTGGTGACGGGGGCTATGGCTACACCTTC.

The V and J genes are TRBV19 and TRBJ2-1, with TRBD2 as a possible D gene (6 bases). V lost 6 bases to trimming and J lost 5 bases, with 14 bases between them. Germline-derived CDR1 and CDR2 are LNHDA and SQIVND (reference sequence). The CDR3 sequence is 14 residues long. The CDR3 reads CASSQTRMDNEQFF. The DNA for the CDR3 is TGTGCCAGTAGCCAGACTAGAATGGACAATGAGCAGTTCTTC.

The rearrangement joins TRBV6-5 to TRBJ2-3; 10 bases fit TRBD2. V trimming: 11 bases; J trimming: 5 bases; junction bases outside the gene matches: 13. Germline V gives CDR1 MNHEY, CDR2 SVGAGI. This CDR3 has 15 residues. CDR3 DNA sequence: TGTGCCGCGGCAGGGGGAGCGGGAGGGGGAGATACGCAGTATTTT. The encoded protein is CAAAGGAGGGDTQYF.

This chain connects TRBV18 to TRBJ2-5; no reliable D call. V was pared by 3 bases and J by 0 bases, with 2 bases between. The CDR3 covers 12 residues. Germline loops: CDR1 KGHSH, CDR2 LQKENI. The CDR3 sequence is CASSPNQETQYF. As DNA, the CDR3 is TGTGCCAGCTCACCCAACCAAGAGACCCAGTACTTC.

The CDR3 sequence: CASSDPTSDNEQFF. The CDR3 region has the DNA TGTGCCAGCAGTGATCCGACTAGCGACAATGAGCAGTTCTTC. The chain links TRBV2 to TRBJ2-1, with 8 positions matching TRBD2. With V trimmed by 3 bases and J by 5 bases, 3 bases remained unmatched. The CDR3 has 14 residues. Germline V lookup: CDR1 SNHLY, CDR2 FYNNEI.

This clone has a handful of counts. This sequence joins TRBV7-8 and TRBJ1-1; 9 nucleotides align to TRBD1. With V trimmed by 2 bases and J by 5 bases, 3 bases remained unmatched. The V gene's germline CDR1 is SGHVS and CDR2 FQNEAQ. The CDR3 consists of 14 residues. CDR3: CASSLHRGHTEAFF. The CDR3 DNA reads as TGTGCCAGCAGCTTACACAGGGGGCATACTGAAGCTTTCTTT.

This chain uses TRBV4-3 with TRBJ2-7, with 7 positions matching TRBD2. This CDR3 is built from 15 residues. With 0 bases clipped from V and 3 bases from J, the junction kept 5 bases outside the gene matches. Germline-derived CDR1 and CDR2 are LGHNA and YSLEER. This chain's CDR3 is CASSQDSGTIYEQYF. DNA for the CDR3: TGCGCCAGCAGCCAAGACTCCGGGACTATCTACGAGCAGTACTTC.

This clone occurred a few times. The chain has TRBV5-4 and TRBJ1-1; unclear D gene. CDR1 is SGHNT, CDR2 YYREEE, per germline (reference sequence). V lost 4 bases and J lost 3, with 10 bases in between. The CDR3 spans 13 residues. CDR3 sequence reads: CASSTTRYTEAFF. The CDR3 nucleotides are TGTGCCAGCAGCACAACACGATACACTGAAGCTTTCTTT.

The chain is built from TRBV29-1 and TRBJ2-3; no definite D call. Germline values: CDR1 SQVTM, CDR2 ANQGSEA. Trimming cost V 6 bases and J 4 bases, with 11 bases left between them. The CDR3 contains 12 residues. The CDR3 reads CSVARHADTQYF. CDR3 sequence (DNA): TGCAGCGTCGCAAGACATGCAGATACGCAGTATTTT.

The table lists this clone with a count of one. CDR3 nucleotides: TGTGCCAGGGGGGGGAGACAGGGGAACTATGGCTACACCTTC. This codes for CARGGRQGNYGYTF. The chain uses TRBV6-5 and TRBJ1-2; 8 nucleotides match TRBD1. Germline-derived CDR1 and CDR2 are MNHEY and SVGAGI. J was trimmed by 2 bases and V by 9 bases; bases with no gene match: 8. CDR3 length: 14 residues.

J is TRBJ2-6 and V is TRBV18, with no clear D. Germline V lookup: CDR1 KGHSH, CDR2 LQKENI. This CDR3 is built from 15 residues. V was pared by 3 bases and J by 2 bases, with 8 bases between. The CDR3 DNA follows: TGTGCCAGCTCACCGCCGGTGCCTGGGGCCAACGTCCTGACTTTC. Protein: CASSPPVPGANVLTF.

This clone was seen a few times. This chain links TRBV4-1 with TRBJ1-3, with D unresolved. Germline values: CDR1 MGHRA, CDR2 YSYEKL. The CDR3 totals 16 residues. Trimming shortened V by 1 base and J by 0 bases, and 10 bases separated the two germline ends. As DNA, the CDR3 is TGCGCCAGCAGCCAAGTTTGGGCTCCCTCTGGAAACACCATATATTTT. Encoded protein: CASSQVWAPSGNTIYF.

J is TRBJ2-1 and V is TRBV13; 10 bases match TRBD1. Germline V gene sequence: CDR1 PRHDT, CDR2 FYEKMQ (reference sequence). J gave up 9 bases and V 0 bases, and 8 bases lay outside the gene matches. There are 16 residues in the CDR3. CDR3 coding DNA: TGTGCCAGCAGCTTAGGCGACAGGGGGCGTTTTAGTGAGCAGTTCTTC. Amino acid sequence: CASSLGDRGRFSEQFF.

The chain is built from TRBV3-1 (or the pseudogene TRBV3-2) and TRBJ2-2; TRBD2 is a possible D gene (7 bases). V lost 1 base and J lost 1, with 13 bases in between. Germline CDR1 reads LGHDT; CDR2 reads YNNKEL (reference sequence). This CDR3 has 17 amino acids. DNA for the CDR3: TGTGCCAGCAGCCAAGGCGTCGGGGGGCAGAACACCGGGGAGCTGTTTTTT. It is translated as CASSQGVGGQNTGELFF.

The chain combines TRBV12-3 or TRBV12-4 with TRBJ2-7, with a possible D match to TRBD1 (6 bases). The V gene lost 8 bases and the J gene lost 2 bases, with 13 bases spanning the gap. The CDR3 runs 13 residues. Here the CDR3 reads CASGNSGAYEQYF. The CDR3 DNA sequence: TGTGCCAGCGGGAACTCAGGGGCCTACGAGCAGTACTTC.

J is TRBJ1-3 and V is TRBV9; possibly TRBD1 for D (6 bases). In germline, CDR1 is SGDLS, CDR2 YYNGEE. This CDR3 spans 14 amino acids. With 7 bases removed from V and 1 base from J, the gap between germline ends came to 12 bases. CDR3 nucleotide sequence: TGTGCCAGCGCAGGGGAACGATCTGGAAACACCATATATTTT. It is translated as CASAGERSGNTIYF.

V is TRBV19 and J is TRBJ2-3; weak D call: TRBD2 (7 bases). The V end lost 4 bases, the J end lost 1 base, and 9 bases lay between the germline ends. Germline CDR1 is LNHDA and CDR2 is SQIVND (reference sequence). This CDR3 is 14 amino acids long. Here the CDR3 reads CASSTGGGTDTQYF. For the CDR3, the DNA is TGTGCCAGTAGTACGGGGGGCGGCACAGATACGCAGTATTTT.